The sequence of this T cell receptor (beta chain) was determined in a study of blood T cell repertoires in COVID-19. Only in-frame clones appear in the TCRdb table, and some are missing; sequencing was by immunoSEQ multiplex PCR. This table holds around 250,000 clones, more than 80% found once. Participant age was roughly 18 to 90 years, and participants resided in roughly 25 US areas. V lost 4 bases and J lost 0, with 14 bases in between. CDR1 SGHRS and CDR2 YFSETQ come from the germline V gene. The CDR3 has 15 amino acids. Worth noting for this clone: The same CDR3 is also encoded by other DNA sequences in this sample.

Sequenced material: PBMCs or T cells enriched from blood (not recorded which). This sequence joins TRBV5-1 and TRBJ2-7; D may be TRBD2 (6 bases). The TCR originated in a woman in her thirties with acute COVID-19. CDR3 coding DNA: TGCGCCAGCAGCCCTCTAGCGTCGAGCTCCTACGAGCAGTACTTC. This sequence encodes CASSPLASSSYEQYF. Full variable domain (remainder filled in from reference TRBV5-1 and TRBJ2-7): KAGVTQTPRYLIKTRGQQVTLSCSPISGHRSVSWYQQTPGQGLQFLFEYFSETQRNKGNFPGRFSGRQFSNSRSEMNVSTLELGDSALYLCASSPLASSSYEQYFGPGTRLTVT.